The subject of this entry is one T cell receptor (beta chain). Profiled with immunoSEQ multiplex PCR; TCRdb holds only in-frame clones, not every one. The sample shows about 80,000 clones, approximately 86% of them seen only once. The record originates from a study of blood T cell repertoires in COVID-19. Whole-study context: Sources were T cells, B-cell-depleted T cells, or PBMCs; the material itself was cDNA or gDNA.

CDR3 size: 15 residues. V shed 6 bases and J 0 bases; nucleotides not matched to a gene: 6. Germline V gene sequence: CDR1 LNHDA, CDR2 SQIVND (reference sequence). The clonotype comes from a man at least 80 years old with active or convalescent COVID-19. Sequenced material: peripheral blood. The chain couples TRBV19 to TRBJ1-2; 8 bases match TRBD1. The CDR3 region has the DNA TGTGCCAGTAGCCCGGACAGGGTACCTAACTATGGCTACACCTTC. Residues: CASSPDRVPNYGYTF.